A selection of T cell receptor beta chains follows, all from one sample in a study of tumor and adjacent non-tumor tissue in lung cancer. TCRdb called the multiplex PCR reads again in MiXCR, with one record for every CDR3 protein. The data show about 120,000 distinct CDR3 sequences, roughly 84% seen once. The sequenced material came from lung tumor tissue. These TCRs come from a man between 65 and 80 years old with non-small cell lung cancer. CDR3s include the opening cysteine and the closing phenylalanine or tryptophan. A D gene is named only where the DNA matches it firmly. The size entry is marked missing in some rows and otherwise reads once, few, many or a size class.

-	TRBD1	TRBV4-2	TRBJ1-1	TGTGCCAGAAGTCAAGATCGGGGACAGGGGGCCCGGAACACTGAAGCTTTCTTT	CARSQDRGQGARNTEAFF
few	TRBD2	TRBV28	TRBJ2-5	TGTGCCAGCAGTTTAAGACTAGCGGGAATGATAGGGCGAGAGACCCAGTACTTC	CASSLRLAGMIGRETQYF
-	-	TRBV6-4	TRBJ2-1	TGTACCATCAGCGACCCTGGTAGGAATGAGCAGTGCTTC	CTISDPGRNEQCF
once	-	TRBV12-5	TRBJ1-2	TGTGCTAGTGGCCCCACTGACATGAGTGGCTACACCTTC	CASGPTDMSGYTF
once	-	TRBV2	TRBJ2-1	TGTGCCAGCAGTGATTTGACTAAGCTTTATGAGTATTTCTTC	CASSDLTKLYEYFF
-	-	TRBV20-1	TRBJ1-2	TGCAGTGCGAGTTGGGGACCCAACTATGGTTACACCTTC	CSASWGPNYGYTF
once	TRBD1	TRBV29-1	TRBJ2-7	TGCAGCGTCGTCAGCCCCCCGGGACAGATATTCTACGAGCAATATTTC	CSVVSPPGQIFYEQYF
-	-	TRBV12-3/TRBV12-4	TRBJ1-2	TGTGCCAGCAGTGTATTGTCAGGATTTGGCTATGGCTACACCTTC	CASSVLSGFGYGYTF
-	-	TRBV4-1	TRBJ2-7	TGTGCCAGCAGCCGATGGCGGGACTTATCCTACGAGCAGTACTTC	CASSRWRDLSYEQYF
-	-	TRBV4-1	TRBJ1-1	TGCGCCAACAGCCAAGTGGGGCTTCGGACTGAAGCTTTCTTT	CANSQVGLRTEAFF
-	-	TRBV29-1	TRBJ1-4	TGCAGCGTTGAAGATGGGACGAATGAAGAACTGTTTTTT	CSVEDGTNEELFF
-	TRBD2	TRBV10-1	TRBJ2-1	TGCGCCAGCAGCCTTCTCCGGGGGGGCTTTGAGCAGTTCTTC	CASSLLRGGFEQFF
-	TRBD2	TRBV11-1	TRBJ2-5	TGTGCCAGCAACGCGGGGGGATGCCAAGAGACCCAGTACTTC	CASNAGGCQETQYF
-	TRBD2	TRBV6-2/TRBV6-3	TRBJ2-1	TGTGCTAGCAGTCCGGGACTAGGCAAAACCAATGAGCAATTCTTC	CASSPGLGKTNEQFF
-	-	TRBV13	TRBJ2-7	TGTGCCAGCAACTCAACTACGGGGGACGAGCAACACTTC	CASNSTTGDEQHF
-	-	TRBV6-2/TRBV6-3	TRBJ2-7	TGTGCTAGCACTTCCAGACAGGCCAACTTCTACGAGCAGTACTTC	CASTSRQANFYEQYF
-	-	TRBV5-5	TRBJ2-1	TGTGCCAACAGCTTGGTTGGGGGTAAGTCCTACAATGAGCACTTCTTC	CANSLVGGKSYNEHFF
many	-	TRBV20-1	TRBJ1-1	TGCAGTGCTCCCAGGGACACTGAAGCTTTCTTT	CSAPRDTEAFF
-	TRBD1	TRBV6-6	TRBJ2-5	TGTGCCAGCAGTTCTCCGGCCGGGACAGGGCTCGAAGAGACCCAGTGCTTC	CASSSPAGTGLEETQCF
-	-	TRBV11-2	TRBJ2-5	TGTGCCAGCAGCTTAGCTCGGGTAGGGCCCGAGACCCAGTACTTC	CASSLARVGPETQYF
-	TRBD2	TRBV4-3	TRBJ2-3	TGCGCCAGCAGCCAACCTTGGACTAGCGGGAGGACCACCGGGAACGCAGATACACAGTATTTT	CASSQPWTSGRTTGNADTQYF
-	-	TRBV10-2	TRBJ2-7	TGCGCCAGCAGCAACGGACAGTACTACGAGCAGTACTTC	CASSNGQYYEQYF
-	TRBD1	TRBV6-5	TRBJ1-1	TGTGTCAGCAGCCAGACAGGGGGCCGTCGTGAAGCTTCCTTT	CVSSQTGGRREASF
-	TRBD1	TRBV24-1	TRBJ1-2	TGTGCCACCAGTGATCGTTCCGGGACAGGGGGCCGCGGCTACCCCTTC	CATSDRSGTGGRGYPF
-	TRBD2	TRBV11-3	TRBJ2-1	TGTGCCAACAGCATCCTAGGGACTAGCGGGGGCCACAAAGAGCAGTTCTTC	CANSILGTSGGHKEQFF
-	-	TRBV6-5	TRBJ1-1	TGTGCCATCAGAGCTTTGGCGAAGAACCCTGAAGCTTTCTTT	CAIRALAKNPEAFF
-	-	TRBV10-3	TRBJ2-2	TGTGCCATCAGTGGGATCTACAGGGACACCGGGGAGCTGTTTTTT	CAISGIYRDTGELFF
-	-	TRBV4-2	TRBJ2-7	TGTGCCAGCAGCCAGAATTATGTAGTCTACGAGCAGTACTTC	CASSQNYVVYEQYF
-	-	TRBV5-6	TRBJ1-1	TGTGCCAGCAGCTCAATGGGCCGGACCATGAACACTGAAACTTTATTT	CASSSMGRTMNTETLF
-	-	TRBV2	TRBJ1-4	TGTGCCAGCAGTGATGCAGGTGCAACTAATGAAAAACTGTTTTTT	CASSDAGATNEKLFF
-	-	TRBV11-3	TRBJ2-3	TGTGCCAGCAGCGCGACAGGTCACCTCACATATACTCAGTATTTC	CASSATGHLTYTQYF
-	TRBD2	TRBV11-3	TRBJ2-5	TGTGCCAGCAGCTCAGGAGAGGGGAGACTAGCGGAGACCCAGTACTTC	CASSSGEGRLAETQYF
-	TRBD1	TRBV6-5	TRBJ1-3	TGTGCCGGCAGAGTTTACCGGGACAGCAGAAACACCATATATTTT	CAGRVYRDSRNTIYF
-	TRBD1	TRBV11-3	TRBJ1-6	TGTACCAACAGTCTCGGGACAGGGAATTCACCCCTCCACTTT	CTNSLGTGNSPLHF
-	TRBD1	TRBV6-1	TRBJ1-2	TGTGCCAGCAATGTAATGGACAGGGAGAAATTCTTC	CASNVMDREKFF
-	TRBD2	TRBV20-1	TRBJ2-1	TGCAGTGCTAGACCTAGCGGGTGGATCATATATGAACAGTTCTTC	CSARPSGWIIYEQFF
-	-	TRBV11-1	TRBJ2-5	TGTGCAGGCAGCCTGGGTAAGACTAATCAAGAGACCCAGTACTTC	CAGSLGKTNQETQYF
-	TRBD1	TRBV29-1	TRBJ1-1	TGCAGCGTCTTTAGACAGGGAACTATAACTGAAGCTTTCTTT	CSVFRQGTITEAFF
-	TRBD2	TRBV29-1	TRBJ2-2	TGCAACGCCGAAGTAGCGGGGGGCACCGGGGAGCTGTTTTTT	CNAEVAGGTGELFF
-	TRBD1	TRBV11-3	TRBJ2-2	TGTGCCAGCACAGGACAGGGGAGGGACACCGGGGAGTTGTTTTTT	CASTGQGRDTGELFF
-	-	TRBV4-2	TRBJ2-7	TGTGCGAGCAGCCAAGCGGTATGTCGGCAGGGGGGAGACGAGCAGTACTTC	CASSQAVCRQGGDEQYF
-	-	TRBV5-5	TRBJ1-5	TGTGCCAGCAGCATGCGGGCGCAGGGTCAGCCCCAGCATTTT	CASSMRAQGQPQHF
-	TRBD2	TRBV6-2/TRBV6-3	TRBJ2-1	TGTGTCAGCAGTCCGGGACTAAGTAATACCCATGAGCAGTTCTTC	CVSSPGLSNTHEQFF
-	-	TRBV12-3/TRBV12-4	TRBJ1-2	TGTACCAGCAGCCTGGGAGATGACTACACCTTC	CTSSLGDDYTF
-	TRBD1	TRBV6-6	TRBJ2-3	TGTGCCAGCAGTTTCACAGGGGGCTTCAATGGGCCCCAGTATTTT	CASSFTGGFNGPQYF
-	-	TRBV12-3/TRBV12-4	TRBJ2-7	TGTGCCAGTAGTTTAAGGACTTTTGGGTACGAGCAGTATTTC	CASSLRTFGYEQYF
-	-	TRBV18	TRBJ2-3	TGTGCCAGCTCACCCCCCCGGGCAGGTTCGGATACGCAGTATTTT	CASSPPRAGSDTQYF
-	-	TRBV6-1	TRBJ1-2	TGTGCCAGCAGCCTTGTAATCGGGACTGGGGACAAAGGCTACACCTTC	CASSLVIGTGDKGYTF
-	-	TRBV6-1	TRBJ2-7	TGTGCCAGCAGGGGGGGCAGGGCTGTCACCTACGAGCAGTACTTT	CASRGGRAVTYEQYF
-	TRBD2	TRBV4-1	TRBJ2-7	TGCGCCAGCAGCCGGACAGTAGCGGGAGAGGGATACGAGCAGTACTTC	CASSRTVAGEGYEQYF
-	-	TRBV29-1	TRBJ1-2	TGCAGCGTGATTTCCAACTATCGGTACACCTTC	CSVISNYRYTF
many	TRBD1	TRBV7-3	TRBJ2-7	TGTGCCAGCAGCTTAACCGGGACAGGAGCCTACGAGCAGTACTTC	CASSLTGTGAYEQYF